This TCR beta chain originates from a study of T cells in narcolepsy. Overall study context: Healthy controls were enrolled alongside patients with narcolepsy type 1 or type 2.

The study's findings and limits: Reportedly, autoreactive clonotypes were serially detected in patients' blood but not controls'. Some memory CD4+ repertoires had no autoreactive clone sequences. Comparing one patient's CSF and blood CD4+ clonotypes highlighted HCRT- and TRIB2-specific autoreactive clonotypes.

Concerning this clone itself: Its antigen is as yet unknown. Within the sample, other DNA sequences also encode this same CDR3.

Germline V gene sequence: CDR1 MNHNY, CDR2 SVGAGI (reference sequence). V was pared by 6 bases and J by 0 bases, with 3 bases of the junction left unmatched. This CDR3 has 15 amino acids. Clones were read by immunoSEQ multiplex PCR, and TCRdb kept only the in-frame ones, dropping some. The sample contains around 25,000 clones, around nine tenths of which appear only once. The genes are TRBV6-6 and TRBJ2-2; TRBD2 matches 8 bases. This clonotype was obtained from a human donor with narcolepsy. Sequencing was done on a sample of CD45RA- memory CD4+ T cells from PBMCs. CDR3 bases: TGTGCCAGCAGGGGGCGGGGGGCGAACACCGGGGAGCTGTTTTTT. Protein: CASRGRGANTGELFF.